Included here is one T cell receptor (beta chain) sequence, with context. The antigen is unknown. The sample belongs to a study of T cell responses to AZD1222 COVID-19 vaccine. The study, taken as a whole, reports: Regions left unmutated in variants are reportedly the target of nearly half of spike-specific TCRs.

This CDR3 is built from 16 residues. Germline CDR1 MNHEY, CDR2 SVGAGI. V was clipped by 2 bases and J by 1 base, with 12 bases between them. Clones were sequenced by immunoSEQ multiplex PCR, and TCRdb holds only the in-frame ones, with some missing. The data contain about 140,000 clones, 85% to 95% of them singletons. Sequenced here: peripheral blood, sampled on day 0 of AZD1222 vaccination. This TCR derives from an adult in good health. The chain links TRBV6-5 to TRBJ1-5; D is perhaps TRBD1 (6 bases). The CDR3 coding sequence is TGTGCCAGCAGTTACGGGACACCCGGGAGCAATCAGCCCCAGCATTTT. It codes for CASSYGTPGSNQPQHF.